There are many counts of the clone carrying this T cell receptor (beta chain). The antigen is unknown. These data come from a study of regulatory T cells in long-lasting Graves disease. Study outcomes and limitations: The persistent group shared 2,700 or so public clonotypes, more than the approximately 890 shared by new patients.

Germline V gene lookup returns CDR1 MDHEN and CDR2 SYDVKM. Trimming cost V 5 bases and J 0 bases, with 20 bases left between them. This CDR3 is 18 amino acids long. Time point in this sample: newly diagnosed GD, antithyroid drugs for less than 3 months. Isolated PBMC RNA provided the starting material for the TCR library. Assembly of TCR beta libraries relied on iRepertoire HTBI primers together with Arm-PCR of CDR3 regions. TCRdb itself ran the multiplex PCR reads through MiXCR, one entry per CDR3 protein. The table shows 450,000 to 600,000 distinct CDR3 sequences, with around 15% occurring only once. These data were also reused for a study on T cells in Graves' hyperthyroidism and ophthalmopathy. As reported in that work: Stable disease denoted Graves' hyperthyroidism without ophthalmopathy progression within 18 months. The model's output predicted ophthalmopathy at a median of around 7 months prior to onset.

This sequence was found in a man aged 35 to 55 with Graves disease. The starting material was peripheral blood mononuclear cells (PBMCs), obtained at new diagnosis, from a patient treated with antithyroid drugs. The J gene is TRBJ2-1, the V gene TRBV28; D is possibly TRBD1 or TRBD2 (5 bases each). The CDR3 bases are TGTGCCAGCAGTGGGGGACCGATCCCGCGGAGCTCCTACAATGAGCAGTTCTTC. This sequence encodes CASSGGPIPRSSYNEQFF.